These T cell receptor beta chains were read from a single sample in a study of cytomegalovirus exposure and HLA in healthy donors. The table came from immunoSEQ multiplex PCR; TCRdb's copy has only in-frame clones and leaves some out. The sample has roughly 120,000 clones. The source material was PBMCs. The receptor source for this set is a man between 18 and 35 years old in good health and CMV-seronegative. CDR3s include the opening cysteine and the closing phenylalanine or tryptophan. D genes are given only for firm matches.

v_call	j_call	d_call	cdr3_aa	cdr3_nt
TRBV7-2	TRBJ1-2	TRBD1	CASSLGGTARGYTF	TGTGCCAGCAGCTTAGGCGGGACAGCCAGGGGCTACACCTTC
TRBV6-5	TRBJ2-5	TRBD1	CASSSIDRGLQETQYF	TGTGCCAGCAGTTCGATAGACAGGGGGCTACAAGAGACCCAGTACTTC
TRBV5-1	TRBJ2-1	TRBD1	CASSVTIGTGIDEQFF	TGCGCCAGCAGCGTGACCATCGGGACAGGGATCGATGAGCAGTTCTTC
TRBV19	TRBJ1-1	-	CASRAADYTEAFF	TGTGCCAGTAGAGCCGCTGATTACACTGAAGCTTTCTTT
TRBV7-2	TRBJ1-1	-	CASSLYFNTEAFF	TGTGCCAGCAGCCTCTATTTTAACACTGAAGCTTTCTTT
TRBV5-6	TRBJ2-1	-	CASSSTVNSYNEQFF	TGTGCCAGCAGCTCGACTGTAAATTCCTACAATGAGCAGTTCTTC
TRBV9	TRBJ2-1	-	CASSPFRDLLQFF	TGTGCCAGCAGCCCCTTCCGGGATCTACTTCAGTTCTTC
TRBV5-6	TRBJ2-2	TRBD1	CASSLLQGAPGELFF	TGTGCCAGCAGCTTATTACAGGGGGCGCCGGGGGAGCTGTTTTTT
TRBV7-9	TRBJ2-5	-	CASDLVETQYF	TGTGCCAGCGACCTAGTGGAGACCCAGTACTTC
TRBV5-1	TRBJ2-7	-	CASSEVGSSYEQYF	TGCGCCAGCAGCGAGGTTGGGAGCTCCTACGAGCAGTACTTC
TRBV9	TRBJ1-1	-	CASSVGGSLNTEAFF	TGTGCCAGCAGCGTAGGAGGCAGCTTGAACACTGAAGCTTTCTTT
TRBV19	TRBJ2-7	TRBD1	CASGNTGTGSYEQYF	TGTGCCAGTGGGAATACCGGGACAGGGTCCTACGAGCAGTACTTC
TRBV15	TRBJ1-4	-	CATSRGVRLKSDSPNEKLFF	TGTGCCACCAGCAGAGGGGTCAGATTGAAATCGGACAGTCCTAATGAAAAACTGTTTTTT
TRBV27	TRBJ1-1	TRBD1	CASSQVTGSLTEAFF	TGTGCCAGCAGCCAAGTGACAGGGTCTCTGACTGAAGCTTTCTTT
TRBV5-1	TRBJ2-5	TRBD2	CASSLGGTTQETQYF	TGCGCCAGCAGCTTGGGTGGGACTACCCAAGAGACCCAGTACTTC
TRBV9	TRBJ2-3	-	CASRAGTRDGTQYF	TGTGCCAGCAGAGCCGGGACAAGGGACGGGACGCAGTATTTT
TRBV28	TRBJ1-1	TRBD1	CASTGGEDTEAFF	TGTGCCAGCACAGGGGGAGAGGATACTGAAGCTTTCTTT
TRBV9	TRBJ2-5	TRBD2	CASSATGLAGVETQYF	TGTGCCAGCAGCGCAACGGGACTAGCGGGGGTAGAGACCCAGTACTTC
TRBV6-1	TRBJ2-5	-	CASKSIPPGETQYF	TGTGCCAGCAAGTCGATCCCACCAGGGGAGACCCAGTACTTC
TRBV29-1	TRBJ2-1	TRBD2	CSVETSGGGTYNEQFF	TGCAGCGTGGAGACTAGCGGGGGGGGTACATACAATGAGCAGTTCTTC
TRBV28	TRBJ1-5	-	CASCGQINQPQHF	TGTGCCAGCTGCGGACAGATCAATCAGCCCCAGCATTTT
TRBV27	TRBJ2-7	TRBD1	CASSPGQQYEQYF	TGTGCCAGCAGTCCGGGACAGCAATACGAGCAGTACTTC
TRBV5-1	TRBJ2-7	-	CASRPLGQFSGEADEQYF	TGCGCCAGCAGGCCCTTAGGTCAATTCTCCGGGGAAGCAGACGAGCAGTACTTC
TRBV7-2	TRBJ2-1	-	CASSFPPLEQFF	TGTGCCAGCAGCTTTCCCCCCCTAGAGCAGTTCTTC
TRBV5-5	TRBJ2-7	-	CASSTPGTYYEQYF	TGTGCCAGCAGCACACCGGGAACCTACTACGAGCAGTACTTC
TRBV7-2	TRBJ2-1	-	CASSPPTGHEQFF	TGTGCCAGCAGCCCCCCGACAGGTCATGAGCAGTTCTTC
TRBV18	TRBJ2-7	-	CASSLMSYEQYF	TGTGCCAGCTCACTTATGTCCTACGAGCAGTACTTC
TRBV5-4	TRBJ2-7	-	CASSQPGQISYEQYF	TGTGCCAGCAGCCAACCGGGACAAATTTCCTACGAGCAGTACTTC
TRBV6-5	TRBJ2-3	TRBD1	CASSQQGAETDTQYF	TGTGCCAGCAGTCAGCAGGGGGCCGAGACAGATACGCAGTATTTT
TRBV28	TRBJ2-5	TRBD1	CASNPRDRVGETQYF	TGTGCCAGCAATCCCCGGGACAGGGTAGGAGAGACCCAGTACTTC
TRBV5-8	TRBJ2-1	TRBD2	CASSRSGGSYNEQFF	TGTGCCAGCAGCCGAAGCGGGGGGTCATACAATGAGCAGTTCTTC
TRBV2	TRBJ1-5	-	CASSEDGQIDQPQHF	TGTGCCAGCAGTGAAGACGGACAGATTGATCAGCCCCAGCATTTT
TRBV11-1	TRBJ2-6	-	CASSLPSRGSGANVLTF	TGTGCCAGCAGCTTACCTTCCCGGGGCTCTGGGGCCAACGTCCTGACTTTC
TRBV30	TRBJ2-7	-	CAWSGIRGGATGEQYF	TGTGCCTGGAGTGGGATAAGAGGAGGGGCCACGGGCGAGCAGTACTTC
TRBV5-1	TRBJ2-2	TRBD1	CASSLGTGETGELFF	TGCGCCAGCAGCTTGGGGACAGGGGAAACCGGGGAGCTGTTTTTT
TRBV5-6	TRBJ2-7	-	CASSLGQLGYEQYF	TGTGCCAGCAGCTTGGGACAGTTAGGATACGAGCAGTACTTC
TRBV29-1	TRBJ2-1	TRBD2	CSVEWPSGEQLF	TGCAGCGTTGAATGGCCTAGCGGAGAGCAGCTCTTC
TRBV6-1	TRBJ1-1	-	CASSGAWAGYGTEAFF	TGTGCCAGCAGTGGAGCCTGGGCAGGGTACGGCACTGAAGCTTTCTTT
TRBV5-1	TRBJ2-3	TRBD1	CASSLVQGAGTDTQYF	TGCGCCAGCAGCTTAGTACAGGGGGCTGGTACAGATACGCAGTATTTT
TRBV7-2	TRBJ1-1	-	CASSSWDTSNTEAFF	TGTGCCAGCAGCTCCTGGGACACGTCGAACACTGAAGCTTTCTTT
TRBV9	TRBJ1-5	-	CASSVGEGVQPQHF	TGTGCCAGCAGCGTAGGGGAGGGGGTTCAGCCCCAGCATTTT
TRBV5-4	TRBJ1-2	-	CASSLEGAGGGYTF	TGTGCCAGCAGCTTGGAAGGGGCAGGCGGAGGCTACACCTTC
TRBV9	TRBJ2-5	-	CASSVEGAGLRETQYF	TGTGCCAGCAGCGTAGAGGGAGCGGGTCTCCGGGAGACCCAGTACTTC
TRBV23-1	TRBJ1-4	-	CASGLDGGNEKLFF	TGCGCCAGTGGTTTGGACGGAGGTAATGAAAAACTGTTTTTT
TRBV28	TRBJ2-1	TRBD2	CASVQSGRGRNEQFF	TGTGCCAGCGTACAGAGCGGGAGGGGTCGCAATGAGCAGTTCTTC
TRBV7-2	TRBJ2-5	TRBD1	CASSWHRDRGETQYF	TGTGCCAGCAGCTGGCACCGGGACAGAGGAGAGACCCAGTACTTC
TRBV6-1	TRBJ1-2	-	CASSDSGRNPYGYTF	TGTGCCAGCAGTGACAGCGGGCGAAACCCATATGGCTACACCTTC
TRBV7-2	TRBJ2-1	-	CASSYGEISYNEQFF	TGTGCCAGCAGCTATGGGGAGATCTCCTACAATGAGCAGTTCTTC